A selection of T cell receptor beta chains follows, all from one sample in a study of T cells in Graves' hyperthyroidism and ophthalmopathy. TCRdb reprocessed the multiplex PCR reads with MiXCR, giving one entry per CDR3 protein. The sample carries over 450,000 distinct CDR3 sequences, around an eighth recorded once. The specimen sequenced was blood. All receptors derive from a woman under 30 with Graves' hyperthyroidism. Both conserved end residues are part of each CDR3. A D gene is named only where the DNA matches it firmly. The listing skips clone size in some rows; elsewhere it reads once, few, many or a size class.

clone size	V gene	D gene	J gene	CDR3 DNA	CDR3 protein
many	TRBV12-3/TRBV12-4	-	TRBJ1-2	TGTGCCAGCAGTCCCCGGGGGCCAAAGTCTGGCTACACCTTC	CASSPRGPKSGYTF
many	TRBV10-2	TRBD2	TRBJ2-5	TGCGCCAGTAGGGGGACTAGACGGTCACAAGAGACCCAGTACTTC	CASRGTRRSQETQYF
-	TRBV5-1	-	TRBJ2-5	TGCGCCAGCAGCTTATCAGGGGCCCCCCTCCGAAGGGAGACCCAGTACTTC	CASSLSGAPLRRETQYF
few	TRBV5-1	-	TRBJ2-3	TGCGCCAGCAGGGATTATACTATGGTAGATACGCAGTATTTT	CASRDYTMVDTQYF
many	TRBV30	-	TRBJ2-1	TGTGCCTGGAGTCGTGAAAACAATGAGCAGTTCTTC	CAWSRENNEQFF
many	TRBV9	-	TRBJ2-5	TGTGCCAGCGGAAGCGGCAGTCCGGGGACCCAGTACTTC	CASGSGSPGTQYF
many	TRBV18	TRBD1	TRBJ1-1	TGTGCCAGCTCACTCATGCTAGACAGGGGCCGCGCATGGAACACTGAAGCTTTCTTT	CASSLMLDRGRAWNTEAFF
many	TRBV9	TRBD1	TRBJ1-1	TGTGCCAGCAGCGGAGGACAGGGTGTCGCTTTCTTT	CASSGGQGVAFF
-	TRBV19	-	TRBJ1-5	TGTGCCAGTAGTTTCAGGTGGCTTCCTAATCAGCCCCAGCATTTT	CASSFRWLPNQPQHF
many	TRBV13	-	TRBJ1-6	TGTGCCAGCAGAGAAGACTCTGGTAATTCACCCCTCCACTTT	CASREDSGNSPLHF
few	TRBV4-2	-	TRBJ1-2	TGTGCCAGCAGCCAAGATCGGGACGGGAGTAACTATGGCTACACCTTC	CASSQDRDGSNYGYTF
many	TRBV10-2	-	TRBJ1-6	TGCGCCAGCAAATTTCCGGGGGCGGACAATTCACCCCTCCACTTT	CASKFPGADNSPLHF